Here is one TCR beta chain with its context. Its antigen is not known. The record originates from a study of T cells after yellow fever vaccination. Study findings and constraints: Peaking faster, on day 5 versus 15, the secondary response was nonetheless weaker.

In TCRdb, the 5' RACE reads were re-called with MiXCR into one record per CDR3 protein. The table has about 150,000 distinct CDR3 sequences, 5.5% to 7.5% seen once. V shed 5 bases and J 1 base; nucleotides not matched to a gene: 11. The CDR3 loop spans 17 amino acids. This clonotype was sampled from a man between 18 and 29 years old who received the YFV17D yellow fever vaccine. The source was CD4+ T cells sorted from PBMCs, collected on the day of the first yellow fever vaccination. This sequence joins TRBV12-3 or TRBV12-4 and TRBJ1-1; 9 nucleotides line up with TRBD1. The CDR3 here is CASSRPRQGVGNTEAFF. CDR3 sequence (DNA): TGTGCCAGCAGTCGACCACGACAGGGGGTCGGGAACACTGAAGCTTTCTTT.